This T cell receptor (beta chain) is drawn from a study of control samples from healthy donors and cancer patients (dated by TCRdb to about 2020). The germline V gene provides CDR1 LGHNA and CDR2 YNFKEQ. Trimming leaves V shorter by 0 bases and J shorter by 3 bases, with the junction holding 8 bases beyond the gene matches. The CDR3 spans 17 residues, from the cysteine through the phenylalanine. Just the 51-base CDR3 DNA is kept, in frame starting at base 1. The method behind the library was the immunoSEQ multiplex PCR assay. In its TCRdb copy, this immuneACCESS table keeps in-frame sequences only and misses some clones. Where compared with another copy, unresolved V genes explain less than half of these, and the others have no known cause. Present in this sample are roughly 100,000 clones, 92% of which were seen just once. Together, the top ten hold less than 2.5% of the sample. Concerning this clone itself: Its antigen is unknown. No base quality values were provided; no much bigger clone lies one nucleotide off.

Sequencing input: blood. The rearrangement joined TRBV4-2 to TRBJ2-4, with 7 bases in between that match TRBD1. This clonotype was obtained from a young woman in good health. Read as DNA, the sequence is TGTGCCAGCAGCCAAGATGGTACAGGGGAACTCAAAAACATTCAGTACTTC. It encodes CASSQDGTGELKNIQYF.